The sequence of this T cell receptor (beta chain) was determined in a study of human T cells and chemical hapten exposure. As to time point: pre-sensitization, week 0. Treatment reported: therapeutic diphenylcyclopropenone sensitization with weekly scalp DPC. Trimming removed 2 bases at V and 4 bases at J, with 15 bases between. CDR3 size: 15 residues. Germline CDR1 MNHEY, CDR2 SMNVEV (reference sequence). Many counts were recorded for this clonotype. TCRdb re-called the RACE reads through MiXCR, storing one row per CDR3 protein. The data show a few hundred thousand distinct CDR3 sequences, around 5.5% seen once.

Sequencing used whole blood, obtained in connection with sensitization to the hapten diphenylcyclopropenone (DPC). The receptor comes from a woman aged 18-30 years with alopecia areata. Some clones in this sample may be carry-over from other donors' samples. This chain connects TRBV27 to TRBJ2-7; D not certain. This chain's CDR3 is CASSLAPDGRYEQYF. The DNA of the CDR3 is TGTGCCAGCAGTTTAGCCCCGGACGGACGATACGAGCAGTACTTC.